This T cell receptor (beta chain) came from a study of blood T cell repertoires in COVID-19. Background on the study: Collection of acute and convalescent COVID-19 samples took place in the United States, Italy and Spain.

Authors' analysis steps: It was from reference gene primer amplification that nucleated cell counts were estimated. Libraries were prepared by immunoSEQ multiplex PCR; TCRdb keeps only in-frame clonotypes and omits some of them. V, J and clone size are taken as reported in that table, and D and trimming were inferred from the DNA itself. Seen here are 9,500 to 10,000 clones, around 81% observed once, and the top ten hold roughly 34%. This receptor was identified in a human donor in a cohort sampled during active COVID-19. Sequenced sample: peripheral blood.

The CDR3 sequence is CASSSMRRGTYEQYF. For the CDR3, the DNA is TGTGCCAGCAGTTCGATGCGGCGGGGCACCTACGAGCAGTACTTC. The rearrangement joins TRBV27 to TRBJ2-7, with D possibly TRBD2 on 6 matching bases. Per germline, CDR1 MNHEY and CDR2 SMNVEV (reference sequence). The CDR3 extends over 15 amino acids. Trimming stripped 4 bases from V and 2 bases from J, with 15 bases between.